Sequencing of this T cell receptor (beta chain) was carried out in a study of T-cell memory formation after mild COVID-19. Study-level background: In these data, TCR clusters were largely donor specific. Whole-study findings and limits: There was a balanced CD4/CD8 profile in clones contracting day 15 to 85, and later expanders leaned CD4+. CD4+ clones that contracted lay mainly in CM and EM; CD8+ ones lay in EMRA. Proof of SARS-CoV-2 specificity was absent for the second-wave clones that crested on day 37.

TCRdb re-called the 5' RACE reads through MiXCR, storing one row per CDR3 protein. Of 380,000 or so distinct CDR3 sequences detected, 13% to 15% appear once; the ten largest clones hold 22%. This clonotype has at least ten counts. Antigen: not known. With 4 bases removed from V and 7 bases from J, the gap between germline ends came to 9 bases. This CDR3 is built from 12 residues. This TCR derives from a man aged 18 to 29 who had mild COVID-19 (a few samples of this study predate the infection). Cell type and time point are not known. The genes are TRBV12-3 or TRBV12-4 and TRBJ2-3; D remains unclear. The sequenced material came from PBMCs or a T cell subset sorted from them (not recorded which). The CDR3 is CASSSHRYTQYF. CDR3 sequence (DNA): TGTGCCAGCAGTTCTCATCGTTATACGCAGTATTTT.